A single sample gave rise to the 32 T cell receptor beta chains below, sequenced in a study of OX40 agonist ivuxolimab in advanced cancers. Produced via immunoSEQ multiplex PCR; TCRdb's table is partial and in-frame only. This table has 90,000 or so clones, about 89% appearing once. This material consisted of CD4+ or CD8+ T cells sorted from blood, taken in a trial of the OX40 agonist ivuxolimab. The receptors were sampled from an adult with an advanced solid tumor such as melanoma, head and neck, liver or kidney cancer.

The chain's CDR3 is CSVTDGNTDTQYF. The CDR3 DNA reads TGCAGCGTTACGGACGGAAACACAGATACGCAGTATTTT. V gene TRBV29-1 combines with J gene TRBJ2-3; D uncertain. Germline CDR1 SQVTM, CDR2 ANQGSEA. The germline V and J ends were trimmed by 5 bases and 2 bases, with 11 bases remaining between them. CDR3 length: 13 amino acids.

CDR3 DNA: TGTGCCAGCAGCGTAGCCCCATTGGATTTTAACTATGGCTACACCTTC. It translates to CASSVAPLDFNYGYTF. The V gene is TRBV9, the J gene TRBJ1-2; D is unclear. The CDR3 totals 16 residues. Trimming left V 0 bases short and J 1 base short, with 13 bases between. Germline loops: CDR1 SGDLS, CDR2 YYNGEE.

The V and J genes are TRBV2 and TRBJ2-2; D unclear. The CDR3 covers 11 residues. CDR1 is SNHLY, CDR2 FYNNEI, per germline. Trimming shortened V by 5 bases and J by 5 bases, and 3 bases separated the two germline ends. The CDR3 loop reads CASSFTGELFF. In DNA form, the CDR3 reads TGTGCCAGCAGTTTTACCGGGGAGCTGTTTTTT.

V is TRBV25-1 and J is TRBJ2-2; perhaps TRBD1 as D (5 bases). Germline assignment: CDR1 MGHDK and CDR2 SYGVNS. The V gene lost 3 bases and the J gene lost 7 bases, with 12 bases spanning the gap. This CDR3 has 14 amino acids. Here the CDR3 reads CASSDLDQGGELFF. CDR3 coding DNA: TGTGCCAGCAGTGATTTGGACCAGGGCGGGGAGCTGTTTTTT.

The chain recombines TRBV4-3 with TRBJ2-5; TRBD2 matches 8 bases. The trim removed 0 bases at V and 1 base at J, leaving 10 bases unmatched. The germline V gene encodes CDR1 LGHNA and CDR2 YSLEER. The CDR3 length is 18 residues. CDR3 sequence (DNA): TGCGCCAGCAGCCAAGACTTCGGGCCTAGCGGGCTCCAAGAGACCCAGTACTTC. Amino acid sequence: CASSQDFGPSGLQETQYF.

The chain couples TRBV30 to TRBJ2-7, with TRBD1 matching over 9 bases. The CDR3 totals 14 residues. The junction had 5 bases not matched to a gene; V was cut back by 0 bases and J by 5 bases. Germline loops: CDR1 GTSNPN, CDR2 SVGIG (reference sequence). As DNA, the CDR3 is TGTGCCTGGAGTGTAGGGACAGGGCTCGACGAGCAGTACTTC. As protein: CAWSVGTGLDEQYF. Complete variable domain (other parts from reference TRBV30 and TRBJ2-7): SQTIHQWPATLVQPVGSPLSLECTVEGTSNPNLYWYRQAAGRGLQLLFYSVGIGQISSEVPQNLSASRPQDRQFILSSKKLLLSDSGFYLCAWSVGTGLDEQYFGPGTRLTVT.

This chain connects TRBV7-8 to TRBJ1-5; 8 bases are shared with TRBD1. V shed 5 bases, J shed 4 bases, and the junction held 10 bases outside the gene matches. CDR1 is SGHVS, CDR2 FQNEAQ, per germline. CDR3 size: 16 residues. Here the CDR3 reads CASSPGLGTGNQPQHF. CDR3 coding DNA: TGTGCCAGCAGCCCGGGACTCGGGACAGGTAATCAGCCCCAGCATTTT.

The chain combines TRBV6-1 with TRBJ2-3; 12 nucleotides align to TRBD2. Germline CDR1 and CDR2: MNHNS and SASEGT. CDR3 length: 15 residues. Losses at the gene ends were 4 bases for V and 1 base for J; bases not matched to a gene: 0. The CDR3 loop reads CASSGLAGGTDTQYF. CDR3 in DNA: TGTGCCAGCAGTGGACTAGCGGGAGGCACAGATACGCAGTATTTT.

V is TRBV28 and J is TRBJ1-2; TRBD1 agrees at 7 bases. The length of the CDR3 is 14 residues. Looked up from germline, CDR1 is MDHEN and CDR2 is SYDVKM. With V trimmed by 5 bases and J by 5 bases, 8 bases remained unmatched. The CDR3 loop is CASSATTGLYGYTF. DNA of the CDR3: TGTGCCAGCAGTGCTACGACAGGGTTATATGGCTACACCTTC.

The chain joins TRBV2 to TRBJ1-1; weak D call: TRBD1 (5 bases). The CDR3 extends over 10 amino acids. Looked up from germline, CDR1 is SNHLY and CDR2 is FYNNEI. Deletions cut 8 bases from V and 7 bases from J, with 8 bases between. Here the CDR3 reads CASGGSEAFF. In DNA form, the CDR3 reads TGTGCCAGCGGGGGGAGTGAAGCTTTCTTT. Full variable domain (missing parts from reference TRBV2 and TRBJ1-1): EPEVTQTPSHQVTQMGQEVILRCVPISNHLYFYWYRQILGQKVEFLVSFYNNEISEKSEIFDDQFSVERPDGSNFTLKIRSTKLEDSAMYFCASGGSEAFFGQGTRLTVV.

In regard to this clone: Other DNA sequences in the same sample also yield this CDR3. CDR3 residues: CASSYRETQYF. Written as DNA, the CDR3 is TGTGCCAGCAGTTACCGAGAGACCCAGTACTTC. This chain links TRBV6-6 with TRBJ2-5, with D unclear. Trimming shortened V by 2 bases and J by 4 bases, and 2 bases separated the two germline ends. Looked up from germline, CDR1 is MNHNY and CDR2 is SVGAGI (reference sequence). The CDR3 has 11 amino acids.

The chain has TRBV9 and TRBJ2-7; D remains unclear. This CDR3 contains 13 residues. The V gene's germline CDR1 is SGDLS and CDR2 YYNGEE. Trimming took off 1 base at V and 5 bases at J, with 10 bases between the two ends. The CDR3 here is CASSVTGPDEQYF. Here the CDR3 DNA reads TGTGCCAGCAGCGTAACGGGCCCGGACGAGCAGTACTTC.

This rearrangement joins TRBV10-3 to TRBJ2-1; D may be TRBD1 or TRBD2 (5 bases each). V was shortened by 0 bases and J by 9 bases, with 18 bases between the two germline ends. CDR1 and CDR2 (germline): ENHRY, SYGVKD. The CDR3 consists of 16 residues. CDR3 DNA sequence: TGTGCCATCAGTGAGTCGTGGGACCCCGTCGGCGGTGAGCAGTTCTTC. Amino acids: CAISESWDPVGGEQFF.

This chain uses TRBV13 with TRBJ2-7; D is undetermined. The CDR3 contains 12 residues. The V gene lost 2 bases and the J gene lost 6 bases, with 8 bases spanning the gap. Germline CDR1 reads PRHDT; CDR2 reads FYEKMQ (reference sequence). The CDR3 nucleotides read TGTGCCAGCAGCTTATCTCGTCCCGAGCAGTACTTC. It is translated as CASSLSRPEQYF.

CDR3 loop: CASSLAGWEETQYF. DNA of the CDR3: TGTGCCAGCAGCTTAGCGGGGTGGGAGGAGACCCAGTACTTC. The chain recombines TRBV7-8 with TRBJ2-5; a weak D match, TRBD2 (5 bases). The CDR3 has 14 amino acids. Germline loops: CDR1 SGHVS, CDR2 FQNEAQ. V gave up 0 bases and J gave up 5 bases, with 10 bases separating them.

J is TRBJ2-2 and V is TRBV27; TRBD2 agrees at 7 bases. The CDR3 loop spans 14 amino acids. The J segment lost 0 bases and the V segment lost 5 bases, leaving 0 bases of the junction unmatched. In germline, CDR1 is MNHEY, CDR2 SMNVEV (reference sequence). The chain's CDR3 is CASSAGANTGELFF. The CDR3 nucleotides are TGTGCCAGCAGTGCGGGGGCGAACACCGGGGAGCTGTTTTTT.

This sequence joins TRBV19 and TRBJ2-1, with D possibly being TRBD2 (6 bases). Germline assignment: CDR1 LNHDA and CDR2 SQIVND (reference sequence). The length of the CDR3 is 15 residues. Trimming stripped 2 bases from V and 0 bases from J, with 8 bases between. This CDR3 reads CASSILAASYNEQFF. The CDR3 DNA reads TGTGCCAGTAGTATATTAGCGGCCTCCTACAATGAGCAGTTCTTC.

The chain carries TRBV20-1 and TRBJ2-5, with D possibly called TRBD1 or TRBD2 (5 bases each). Germline assignment: CDR1 DFQATT and CDR2 SNEGSKA (reference sequence). V was clipped by 6 bases and J by 5 bases, with 10 bases between them. The CDR3 has 11 residues. This CDR3 reads CSANWGETQYF. The CDR3 DNA reads TGCAGTGCCAATTGGGGGGAGACCCAGTACTTC.

The genes are TRBV28 and TRBJ2-7; 11 nucleotides align to TRBD2. Per germline, CDR1 MDHEN and CDR2 SYDVKM. CDR3 length: 17 amino acids. The V and J ends lost 4 bases and 0 bases, in that order; junction bases with no gene match: 8. CDR3 sequence: CASSSRTSGHSSYEQYF. Here the CDR3 DNA reads TGTGCCAGCAGTTCAAGGACTAGCGGGCACTCCTCCTACGAGCAGTACTTC. Looking up the rest from reference TRBV28 and TRBJ2-7 gives the full variable domain: DVKVTQSSRYLVKRTGEKVFLECVQDMDHENMFWYRQDPGLGLRLIYFSYDVKMKEKGDIPEGYSVSREKKERFSLILESASTNQTSMYLCASSSRTSGHSSYEQYFGPGTRLTVT.

The genes are TRBV27 and TRBJ1-6; D possibly corresponds to TRBD1 (6 bases). Trimming stripped 2 bases from V and 7 bases from J, with 15 bases between. This CDR3 region has 16 residues. From germline, CDR1 is MNHEY and CDR2 SMNVEV (reference sequence). This chain's CDR3 is CASSLGRPGVNSPLHF. CDR3 DNA: TGTGCCAGCAGTTTAGGCCGTCCAGGGGTAAATTCACCCCTCCACTTT.

The chain uses TRBV5-6 and TRBJ1-5; D is possibly TRBD1 (6 bases). Germline V gene data show CDR1 as SGHDT and CDR2 as YYEEEE. There are 13 residues in the CDR3. The V end lost 0 bases, the J end lost 11 bases, and 12 bases lay between the germline ends. The CDR3 sequence is CASSLVTGGSQHF. The CDR3 DNA is TGTGCCAGCAGCTTGGTGACAGGAGGTTCCCAGCATTTT.

V and J are TRBV19 and TRBJ2-7; D unresolved. The CDR3 is made up of 12 amino acids. Per the germline V gene, CDR1 is LNHDA and CDR2 is SQIVND (reference sequence). V lost 1 base and J 6 bases, leaving 7 bases between the germline ends. As DNA, the CDR3 is TGTGCCAGTAGTATAGTGGGTGGCGAGCAGTACTTC. It yields the protein CASSIVGGEQYF.

The chain links TRBV28 to TRBJ1-2, with D uncertain. Germline V gene lookup returns CDR1 MDHEN and CDR2 SYDVKM. Trimming pared 6 bases from V and 4 bases from J, leaving 12 bases between. The CDR3 is 13 residues long. The CDR3 is CASRKRVGYGYTF. The CDR3 coding sequence is TGTGCCAGCAGGAAAAGGGTTGGCTATGGCTACACCTTC.

V is TRBV18 and J is TRBJ2-3, with 8 bases lining up with TRBD1. Losses at the gene ends were 0 bases for V and 1 base for J; bases not matched to a gene: 3. Germline CDR1 reads KGHSH; CDR2 reads LQKENI. CDR3 size: 16 residues. Here the CDR3 DNA reads TGTGCCAGCTCACCACCAAGGACAGGGCGCACAGATACGCAGTATTTT. Translated: CASSPPRTGRTDTQYF. Based on the CDR3 plus reference TRBV18 and TRBJ2-3, the full variable domain is NAGVMQNPRHLVRRRGQEARLRCSPMKGHSHVYWYRQLPEEGLKFMVYLQKENIIDESGMPKERFSAEFPKEGPSILRIQQVVRGDSAAYFCASSPPRTGRTDTQYFGPGTRLTVL.

The V and J genes are TRBV10-2 and TRBJ2-1, with a tentative D call TRBD2 (5 bases). The CDR3 has 14 residues. Between the trimmed V and J ends, which lost 1 base and 7 bases, there was a span of 11 bases. Germline V gene sequence: CDR1 WSHSY, CDR2 SAAADI. The DNA of the CDR3 is TGCGCCAGCAGTGAGTGGGCTAGCAAGAATGAGCAGTTCTTC. Protein sequence: CASSEWASKNEQFF.

DNA of the CDR3: TGTGCCAGCAGTTTAATTCCTGGGGCCAACGTCCTGACTTTC. It specifies CASSLIPGANVLTF. The chain uses TRBV27 and TRBJ2-6; no clear D gene. The CDR3 totals 14 residues. Germline loops: CDR1 MNHEY, CDR2 SMNVEV (reference sequence). V was shortened by 2 bases and J by 2 bases, with 4 bases between the two germline ends.

The chain couples TRBV4-1 to TRBJ2-1, with TRBD1 as a possible D gene (5 bases). This CDR3 comprises 14 residues. Per germline, CDR1 MGHRA and CDR2 YSYEKL. V was clipped by 1 base and J by 10 bases, with 14 bases between them. The CDR3 region is CASSQVGPAIEQFF. The CDR3 DNA is TGCGCCAGCAGCCAAGTGGGGCCAGCAATCGAGCAGTTCTTC.

This chain joins TRBV9 and TRBJ2-3; D remains unclear. The CDR3 runs to 14 residues. V was clipped by 2 bases and J by 1 base, with 8 bases between them. The V gene's germline CDR1 is SGDLS and CDR2 YYNGEE. The CDR3, as DNA: TGTGCCAGCAGCGTCCGCTCGGGCACAGATACGCAGTATTTT. Translating gives CASSVRSGTDTQYF.

This clone was observed once. V usage is TRBV6-6 and J usage is TRBJ1-2; D uncertain. CDR1 MNHNY and CDR2 SVGAGI come from the germline V gene (reference sequence). Trimming cost V 10 bases and J 4 bases, with 16 bases left between them. The CDR3 length is 13 residues. For the CDR3, the DNA is TGTGCCAACTCAAAGGAAACAGCCTATGGCTACACCTTC. Residues: CANSKETAYGYTF.

The rearrangement uses TRBV7-9 and TRBJ2-3; D unclear. V lost 1 base and J 4 bases, leaving 6 bases between the germline ends. This CDR3 has 13 amino acids. The germline gives CDR1 SEHNR, CDR2 FQNEAQ (reference sequence). The CDR3, as DNA: TGTGCCAGCAGCTTAGTTGGTCCAGATACGCAGTATTTT. It codes for CASSLVGPDTQYF.

The chain links TRBV6-5 to TRBJ2-7, with 15 bases identical to TRBD2. Germline CDR1 reads MNHEY; CDR2 reads SVGAGI. The trim removed 4 bases at V and 5 bases at J, leaving 3 bases unmatched. The CDR3 is made up of 15 amino acids. CDR3 residues: CASSSWTSGGDEQYF. The CDR3 DNA is TGTGCCAGCAGTTCCTGGACTAGCGGGGGGGACGAGCAGTACTTC.

The V and J genes are TRBV4-2 and TRBJ2-1, with TRBD2 matching 7 bases. The CDR3 contains 18 residues. Germline V CDR1 and CDR2: LGHNA, YNFKEQ. After removal of 0 bases from V and 2 bases from J, the junction contained 10 bases not matched to a gene. CDR3 in DNA: TGTGCCAGCAGCCAAGATACCCTCCTAGCGGAAGCCTACAATGAGCAGTTCTTC. This encodes CASSQDTLLAEAYNEQFF.